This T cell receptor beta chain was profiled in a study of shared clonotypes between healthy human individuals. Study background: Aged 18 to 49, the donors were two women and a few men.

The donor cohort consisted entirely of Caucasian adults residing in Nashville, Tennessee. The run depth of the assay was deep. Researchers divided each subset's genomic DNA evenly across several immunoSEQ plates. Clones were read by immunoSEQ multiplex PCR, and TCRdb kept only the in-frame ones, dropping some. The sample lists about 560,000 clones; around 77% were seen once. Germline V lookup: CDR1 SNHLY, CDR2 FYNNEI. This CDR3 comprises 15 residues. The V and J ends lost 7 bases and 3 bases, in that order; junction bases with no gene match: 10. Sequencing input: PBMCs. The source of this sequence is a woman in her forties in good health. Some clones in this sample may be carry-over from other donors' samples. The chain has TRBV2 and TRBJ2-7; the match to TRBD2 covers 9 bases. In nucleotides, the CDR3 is TGTGCCAGCACTCGACTAGCGGCTATCGTCTACGAGCAGTACTTC. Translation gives CASTRLAAIVYEQYF.